This TCR beta chain is from a study of beta chain features in type 1 diabetes. Findings and limits, study-wide: For patients, the naive, central memory and Treg TCRB repertoires appeared more alike than for healthy donors. Sequencing used cDNA, and cells with high TCR expression could therefore be over-represented.

The isolated RNA, all of it, was reverse transcribed, so expressed TCRB transcripts were what got sequenced. TCRdb's copy holds only in-frame clones and misses some; the assay was immunoSEQ multiplex PCR. The repertoire holds fewer than 200,000 clones, with around 8.5% as singletons. Per germline, CDR1 GTSNPN and CDR2 SVGIG (reference sequence). The trim removed 0 bases at V and 5 bases at J, leaving 4 bases unmatched. This CDR3 spans 15 amino acids. To note about this clone: What it binds is unknown.

The rearrangement joins TRBV30 to TRBJ1-4; TRBD1 aligns across 9 bases. This clonotype was obtained from a man aged 18 to 29 in good health. The sequenced material came from central memory CD4+ T cells from blood. In DNA form, the CDR3 reads TGTGCCTGGAGTGTACATGGGACAGGGAATGAAAAACTGTTTTTT. Encoded protein: CAWSVHGTGNEKLFF.